Shown below are 26 T cell receptor beta chains from a single sample sequenced in a study of T-cell memory formation after mild COVID-19. Via MiXCR, TCRdb re-called the 5' RACE reads, giving one row per CDR3 protein. Of under 150,000 distinct CDR3 sequences in the sample, 15% to 20% were seen once. Input material: PBMCs or a T cell subset sorted from them (not recorded which). All receptors derive from an adult woman who had mild COVID-19 (a few samples of this study predate the infection). Cell type and time point are not known.

J is TRBJ1-5 and V is TRBV14, with D uncertain. Germline loops: CDR1 SGHDN, CDR2 FVKESK. V gave up 3 bases and J gave up 4 bases, with 4 bases separating them. This CDR3 has 12 amino acids. The chain's CDR3 is CASSHINQPQHF. CDR3 DNA: TGTGCCAGCAGCCACATAAATCAGCCCCAGCATTTT.

This clonotype appeared many times. The chain recombines TRBV7-3 with TRBJ2-3; 16 positions agree with TRBD2. V lost 5 bases, J lost 6 bases, and 5 bases stayed unmatched. CDR3 size: 16 residues. CDR1 is SGHTA, CDR2 FQGTGA, per germline. CDR3 sequence: CASSLGLAGGTDTQYF. CDR3 nucleotides: TGTGCCAGCAGCCTGGGACTAGCGGGAGGGACCGATACGCAGTATTTT.

The chain has TRBV3-1 and TRBJ1-5; D unresolved. There are 13 residues in the CDR3. V was shortened by 5 bases and J by 5 bases, with 10 bases between the two germline ends. Per germline, CDR1 LGHDT and CDR2 YNNKEL (reference sequence). CDR3 sequence (DNA): TGTGCCAGCAGCGACACTCGAGATCAGCCCCAGCATTTT. This translates into CASSDTRDQPQHF.

The chain combines TRBV15 with TRBJ2-3; D gene uncertain. The V and J ends lost 1 base and 6 bases respectively, with 8 bases between them. The CDR3 has 13 amino acids. Germline CDR1 is LNHNV and CDR2 is YYDKDF (reference sequence). CDR3 in amino acids: CATSRVLPDTQYF. The DNA for the CDR3 is TGTGCCACCAGCAGAGTCCTCCCTGATACGCAGTATTTT.

This clonotype was observed many times. V and J are TRBV30 and TRBJ2-6; D is perhaps TRBD1 (5 bases). Germline V gene data show CDR1 as GTSNPN and CDR2 as SVGIG (reference sequence). CDR3 length equals 15 residues. V was clipped by 3 bases and J by 1 base, with 10 bases between them. The CDR3 here is CAWSVQGSGANVLTF. CDR3 sequence (DNA): TGTGCCTGGAGCGTCCAGGGATCTGGGGCCAACGTCCTGACTTTC.

The J gene is TRBJ1-2, the V gene TRBV27, with TRBD1 as a possible D gene (5 bases). The germline V gene encodes CDR1 MNHEY and CDR2 SMNVEV (reference sequence). The CDR3 runs to 14 residues. Trimming stripped 5 bases from V and 8 bases from J, with 18 bases between. The CDR3 spells CASSGQGRSEGYTF. DNA of the CDR3: TGTGCCAGCAGTGGCCAGGGCCGCTCGGAGGGCTACACCTTC.

J is TRBJ1-3 and V is TRBV6-5, with a possible D match to TRBD1 (5 bases). This CDR3 spans 20 amino acids. Trimming took off 1 base at V and 1 base at J, with 23 bases between the two ends. Germline loops: CDR1 MNHEY, CDR2 SVGAGI. CDR3 sequence reads: CASSYWGGGRASRSGNTIYF. The CDR3 region has the DNA TGTGCCAGCAGTTACTGGGGCGGTGGAAGGGCCTCACGTTCTGGAAACACCATATATTTT.

This clonotype was counted between two and nine times. This rearrangement joins TRBV4-1 to TRBJ2-5; D is possibly TRBD2 (6 bases). The germline V gene encodes CDR1 MGHRA and CDR2 YSYEKL. The length of the CDR3 is 11 residues. V was clipped by 1 base and J by 11 bases, with 8 bases between them. CDR3 DNA: TGCGCCAGCAGCCAAGGGGCGGGGCAGTACTTC. It encodes CASSQGAGQYF.

This clonotype was seen repeatedly, ten times or more. The gene calls are TRBV5-1 and TRBJ2-1; 9 bases agree with TRBD2. Germline CDR1 reads SGHRS; CDR2 reads YFSETQ. The CDR3 contains 13 residues. The CDR3 DNA reads as TGCTCCCACGCGGGGGGGCCCGTGAATGAGCAGTTCTTC. This sequence encodes CSHAGGPVNEQFF.

The chain combines TRBV5-5 with TRBJ1-5; weak D call: TRBD1 (5 bases). The ends were cut back, 4 bases at V and 4 bases at J, with 15 bases in the middle. Germline CDR1 is SGHKS and CDR2 is YYEKEE (reference sequence). The CDR3 contains 15 residues. This CDR3 is CASSTGTGANQPQHF. As DNA, the CDR3 is TGTGCCAGCAGCACGGGGACGGGAGCAAATCAGCCCCAGCATTTT.

This sequence joins TRBV24-1 and TRBJ2-2; TRBD2 matches at 9 bases. This CDR3 has 18 residues. V was pared by 4 bases and J by 4 bases, with 12 bases of the junction left unmatched. Germline assignment: CDR1 KGHDR and CDR2 SFDVKD. This chain's CDR3 is CATSDPRDSGSSTGELFF. In nucleotides, the CDR3 is TGTGCCACCAGTGACCCCCGAGATAGCGGGAGTTCCACCGGGGAGCTGTTTTTT.

The chain has TRBV20-1 and TRBJ2-2; D perhaps matches TRBD1 (6 bases). Germline V gives CDR1 DFQATT, CDR2 SNEGSKA (reference sequence). The ends were cut back, 5 bases at V and 6 bases at J, with 19 bases in the middle. CDR3 length: 15 amino acids. The CDR3 loop is CSAFRQPNRAGELFF. CDR3 sequence (DNA): TGCAGTGCTTTTCGCCAGCCGAACAGGGCCGGGGAGCTGTTTTTT.

This clonotype has only a few counts. The rearrangement joins TRBV7-2 to TRBJ2-3, with TRBD2 identical over 8 bases. Germline lookup yields CDR1 SGHTA and CDR2 FQGNSA. The CDR3 contains 14 residues. The junction had 11 bases not matched to a gene; V was cut back by 1 base and J by 14 bases. CDR3 loop: CASSLVGQRESLYF. For the CDR3, the DNA is TGTGCCAGCAGCTTAGTGGGCCAGCGGGAGAGCTTGTATTTT.

The chain recombines TRBV7-2 with TRBJ1-5; 7 bases agree with TRBD1. Germline V gene data show CDR1 as SGHTA and CDR2 as FQGNSA. This CDR3 is 15 amino acids long. After removal of 3 bases from V and 0 bases from J, the junction contained 2 bases not matched to a gene. The CDR3, as DNA: TGTGCCAGCAGCTTCCGACAGGGTAGCAATCAGCCCCAGCATTTT. Protein: CASSFRQGSNQPQHF.

This chain links TRBV6-1 with TRBJ2-7; 8 positions agree with TRBD1. In germline, CDR1 is MNHNS, CDR2 SASEGT. This CDR3 contains 13 residues. V dropped 2 bases and J dropped 7; count of bases not matched to a gene: 4. The DNA of the CDR3 is TGTGCCAGCAGTGAACAGGGGGCAGGAGAGCAGTACTTC. Its translation: CASSEQGAGEQYF.

This clonotype has a handful of counts. This sequence joins TRBV12-3 or TRBV12-4 and TRBJ1-1; TRBD1 is a possible D gene (5 bases). V was trimmed by 6 bases and J by 3 bases, leaving 17 bases between them. The CDR3 totals 15 residues. In DNA, the CDR3 is TGTGCCAGCAGACGACCCCAGGGTGGGCACACTGAAGCTTTCTTT. Encoded protein: CASRRPQGGHTEAFF.

This clonotype was observed a handful of times. This chain links TRBV24-1 with TRBJ2-2; no clear D gene. Germline V gene data show CDR1 as KGHDR and CDR2 as SFDVKD. With 4 bases removed from V and 6 bases from J, the gap between germline ends came to 5 bases. The CDR3 contains 12 residues. The CDR3, as DNA: TGTGCCACCAGTGACTTCCCCGGGGAGCTGTTTTTT. This encodes CATSDFPGELFF.

This clonotype has more than one count but fewer than ten. The chain links TRBV7-6 to TRBJ2-2, with unresolved D. Deletions cut 1 base from V and 10 bases from J, with 7 bases between. The CDR3 runs 12 residues. Germline assignment: CDR1 SGHVS and CDR2 FNYEAQ. CDR3 DNA: TGTGCCAGCAGCTTAGATCGGCAGGAGCTGTTTTTT. Its translation: CASSLDRQELFF.

The rearrangement uses TRBV12-3 or TRBV12-4 and TRBJ2-4; TRBD1 might be the D (6 bases). Between the trimmed V and J ends, which lost 6 bases and 6 bases, there was a span of 9 bases. The CDR3 spans 12 residues. The DNA for the CDR3 is TGTGCCAGCAGCCCGGACAGAAACATTCAGTACTTC. Translated, it gives CASSPDRNIQYF.

This clonotype was seen only a few times. The chain combines TRBV10-3 with TRBJ2-3, with D perhaps assigned TRBD1 or TRBD2 (6 bases each). The germline V gene has CDR1 ENHRY and CDR2 SYGVKD. V dropped 4 bases and J dropped 11 bases, with 13 bases sitting between them. This CDR3 has 12 residues. The CDR3 DNA is TGTGCCATCAGTGTCGGGGGACATGGGCAGTATTTT. Its protein is CAISVGGHGQYF.

This clonotype was seen repeatedly, ten times or more. The genes are TRBV5-1 and TRBJ2-3, with D perhaps matching TRBD2 (7 bases). CDR3 size: 16 residues. Germline values: CDR1 SGHRS, CDR2 YFSETQ. Trimming stripped 3 bases from V and 4 bases from J, with 18 bases between. The CDR3 loop reads CASSYPGRGGSDTQYF. The CDR3 DNA reads TGCGCCAGCAGCTACCCTGGGAGGGGGGGCTCAGATACGCAGTATTTT.

This clonotype has just a few counts. V usage is TRBV5-1 and J usage is TRBJ2-5; 7 bases align to TRBD1. Looked up from germline, CDR1 is SGHRS and CDR2 is YFSETQ. V shed 4 bases, J shed 4 bases, and the junction held 10 bases outside the gene matches. The CDR3 spans 15 residues. The CDR3 protein is CASSPRAGGRETQYF. DNA for the CDR3: TGCGCCAGCAGCCCCCGGGCAGGGGGAAGAGAGACCCAGTACTTC.

V gene TRBV9 combines with J gene TRBJ2-6; TRBD1 matches at 7 bases. J gave up 2 bases and V 5 bases, and 1 base lay outside the gene matches. The V gene's germline CDR1 is SGDLS and CDR2 YYNGEE. The CDR3 totals 14 residues. CDR3 coding DNA: TGTGCCAGCAGTACAGGGGCTGGGGCCAACGTCCTGACTTTC. Translated, it gives CASSTGAGANVLTF.

The chain links TRBV9 to TRBJ2-1, with 7 bases aligning to TRBD1. Germline V gene sequence: CDR1 SGDLS, CDR2 YYNGEE. This CDR3 comprises 16 residues. The V gene end was trimmed by 3 bases and the J gene end by 4 bases; junction bases not matched to a gene: 10. The CDR3 sequence: CASSGPGTAAYNEQFF. Written as DNA, the CDR3 is TGTGCCAGCAGCGGTCCCGGGACAGCAGCTTACAATGAGCAGTTCTTC.

This clonotype was observed a handful of times. The genes are TRBV30 and TRBJ2-6; no clear D gene. From germline, CDR1 is GTSNPN and CDR2 SVGIG (reference sequence). CDR3 length equals 13 residues. The V gene lost 3 bases and the J gene lost 0 bases, with 3 bases spanning the gap. The CDR3 DNA is TGTGCCTGGAGGATCTCTGGGGCCAACGTCCTGACTTTC. It specifies CAWRISGANVLTF.

In its sample, this clonotype was seen a few times. J is TRBJ2-5 and V is TRBV7-6; no clear D. The CDR3 runs 14 residues. Germline values: CDR1 SGHVS, CDR2 FNYEAQ. V shed 5 bases and J shed 5 bases, with 15 bases lying between them. The CDR3, as DNA: TGTGCCAGCAGCCTTAATACGGTTCAGGAGACCCAGTACTTC. It encodes CASSLNTVQETQYF.